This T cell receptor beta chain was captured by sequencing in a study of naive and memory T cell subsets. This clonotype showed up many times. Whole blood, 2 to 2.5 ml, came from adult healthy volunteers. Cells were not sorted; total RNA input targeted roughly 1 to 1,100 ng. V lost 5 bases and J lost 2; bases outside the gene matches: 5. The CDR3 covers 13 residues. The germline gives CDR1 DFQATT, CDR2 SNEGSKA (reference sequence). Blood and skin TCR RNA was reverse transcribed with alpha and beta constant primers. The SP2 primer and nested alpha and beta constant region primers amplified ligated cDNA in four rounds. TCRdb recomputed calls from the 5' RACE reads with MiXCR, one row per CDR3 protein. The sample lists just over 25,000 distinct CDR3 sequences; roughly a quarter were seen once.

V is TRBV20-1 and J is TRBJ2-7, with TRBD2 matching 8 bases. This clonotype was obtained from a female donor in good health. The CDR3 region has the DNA TGCAGTGCTCTAGGCGGGGGGACCTACGAGCAGTACTTC. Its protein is CSALGGGTYEQYF.